Each of the 13 T cell receptor beta chains below was sequenced from the same sample in a study of Graves' ophthalmopathy and Graves' hyperthyroidism. Amplification targeted the TCR beta CDR3 regions, with RNA transcripts as the source material. Second-round multiplex PCR came after a first-round RT-PCR that employed HTBI primers. MiXCR, applied by TCRdb to the multiplex PCR reads, yields one record per CDR3 protein. The sample has 35,000 to 45,000 distinct CDR3 sequences; roughly 50% are singletons. Sequencing used peripheral blood. The source of these receptors is an adult woman with stable Graves' hyperthyroidism.

The genes are TRBV19 and TRBJ2-7, with D possibly TRBD2 on 7 matching bases. The CDR3 totals 14 residues. The germline CDR1 and CDR2 sequences are LNHDA and SQIVND (reference sequence). The ends were cut back, 4 bases at V and 3 bases at J, with 13 bases in the middle. CDR3 loop: CASSRPGGGYEQYF. The DNA for the CDR3 is TGTGCCAGTAGTAGACCGGGGGGCGGCTACGAGCAGTACTTC.

This clonotype was counted at least ten times. V gene TRBV15 combines with J gene TRBJ1-2; tentatively, D is TRBD1 (5 bases). From germline, CDR1 is LNHNV and CDR2 YYDKDF (reference sequence). The CDR3 loop spans 14 amino acids. V lost 0 bases to trimming and J lost 9 bases, with 14 bases between them. As DNA, the CDR3 is TGTGCCACCAGCAGAGATCGGGACCCTTGGAGCTACACCTTC. This translates into CATSRDRDPWSYTF.

In its sample, this clonotype was seen many times. This chain uses TRBV28 with TRBJ1-5, with 7 bases matching TRBD1. Looked up from germline, CDR1 is MDHEN and CDR2 is SYDVKM. The CDR3 sequence is 14 residues long. The junction had 4 bases not matched to a gene; V was cut back by 6 bases and J by 2 bases. The CDR3 sequence: CASSTTGRNQPQHF. CDR3 nucleotides: TGTGCCAGCAGCACGACAGGGCGCAATCAGCCCCAGCATTTT.

This clonotype was observed many times. The chain links TRBV6-6 to TRBJ2-7; 9 nucleotides align to TRBD1. Germline CDR1 MNHNY, CDR2 SVGAGI (reference sequence). The junction had 4 bases not matched to a gene; V was cut back by 6 bases and J by 4 bases. The CDR3 sequence is 13 residues long. CDR3 nucleotides: TGTGCCAGCAGAACAGGGGGCCGGTACGAGCAGTACTTC. Translating it yields CASRTGGRYEQYF.

This clonotype was observed once. J is TRBJ2-5 and V is TRBV15; 16 bases line up with TRBD2. The V segment lost 0 bases and the J segment 2 bases; nucleotides outside the gene matches: 6. The CDR3 is 19 residues long. The germline V gene has CDR1 LNHNV and CDR2 YYDKDF (reference sequence). DNA of the CDR3: TGTGCCACCAGCAGAGAACCGGGACTAGCGGGAGGGCCTCAAGAGACCCAGTACTTC. Translated, it gives CATSREPGLAGGPQETQYF.

J is TRBJ2-5 and V is TRBV20-1, with 12 bases lining up with TRBD2. CDR3 size: 14 residues. Germline assignment: CDR1 DFQATT and CDR2 SNEGSKA (reference sequence). The trim removed 5 bases at V and 5 bases at J, leaving 6 bases unmatched. The CDR3 region has the DNA TGCAGTGCTTTTCTAGCGGGAGGGCCTGAGACCCAGTACTTC. As protein: CSAFLAGGPETQYF.

This clonotype has ten or more counts. The chain has TRBV20-1 and TRBJ2-2; weak D call: TRBD1 (5 bases). Trimming removed 4 bases at V and 0 bases at J, with 9 bases between. The CDR3 contains 14 residues. CDR1 is DFQATT and CDR2 is SNEGSKA in the germline V gene (reference sequence). The CDR3 nucleotides are TGCAGTGCTATGGGCAGGGCGAACACCGGGGAGCTGTTTTTT. Encoded protein: CSAMGRANTGELFF.

The chain joins TRBV20-1 to TRBJ2-7; 14 nucleotides match TRBD2. After removal of 3 bases from V and 6 bases from J, the junction contained 10 bases not matched to a gene. This CDR3 is built from 16 residues. CDR1 is DFQATT, CDR2 SNEGSKA, per germline (reference sequence). CDR3 sequence reads: CSARGTSGSETLEQYF. Here the CDR3 DNA reads TGCAGTGCTAGGGGGACTAGCGGGAGTGAAACCCTCGAGCAGTACTTC.

In its sample, this clonotype was seen many times. This chain joins TRBV29-1 and TRBJ2-7; D is uncertain. V was pared by 4 bases and J by 3 bases, with 13 bases between. Germline V gene lookup returns CDR1 SQVTM and CDR2 ANQGSEA. The CDR3 has 13 amino acids. CDR3 coding DNA: TGCAGCGTTGTTGGGTCCACTTACTACGAGCAGTACTTC. It translates to CSVVGSTYYEQYF.

As to this clonotype: A read error may produce the germline difference seen at one junction end. The chain joins TRBV2 to TRBJ2-5; 8 positions match TRBD2. The CDR3 consists of 15 residues. Germline V CDR1 and CDR2: SNHLY, FYNNEI. CDR3 nucleotides: TGTGCCAGCAGCCCTATCGCCGGGGGGGGGAGGACCCAGCACTTC. As protein: CASSPIAGGGRTQHF.

This clonotype was seen a few times. The V gene is TRBV29-1, the J gene TRBJ2-5, with D uncertain. The CDR3 sequence is 13 residues long. V shed 3 bases and J shed 1 base, with 9 bases lying between them. Germline values: CDR1 SQVTM, CDR2 ANQGSEA. For the CDR3, the DNA is TGCAGCGTTGAGTTTGTCAGCCAAGAGACCCAGTACTTC. Encoded protein: CSVEFVSQETQYF.

The CDR3 is CSARDITGLAGADEQYF. The CDR3 DNA is TGCAGTGCTAGAGATATTACCGGACTAGCGGGAGCTGACGAGCAGTACTTC. This sequence joins TRBV20-1 and TRBJ2-7, with 13 positions matching TRBD2. Germline CDR1 and CDR2: DFQATT and SNEGSKA (reference sequence). CDR3 length: 17 amino acids. The J segment lost 5 bases and the V segment lost 0 bases, leaving 10 bases of the junction unmatched.

This clonotype has ten or more counts. The chain combines TRBV5-1 with TRBJ1-1, with D possibly TRBD1 on 5 matching bases. The CDR3 runs to 17 residues. Germline lookup yields CDR1 SGHRS and CDR2 YFSETQ. V lost 0 bases to trimming and J lost 5 bases, with 20 bases between them. The CDR3 loop is CASSLAKGAGGQTEAFF. The DNA of the CDR3 is TGCGCCAGCAGCTTGGCCAAAGGGGCGGGAGGCCAAACTGAAGCTTTCTTT.